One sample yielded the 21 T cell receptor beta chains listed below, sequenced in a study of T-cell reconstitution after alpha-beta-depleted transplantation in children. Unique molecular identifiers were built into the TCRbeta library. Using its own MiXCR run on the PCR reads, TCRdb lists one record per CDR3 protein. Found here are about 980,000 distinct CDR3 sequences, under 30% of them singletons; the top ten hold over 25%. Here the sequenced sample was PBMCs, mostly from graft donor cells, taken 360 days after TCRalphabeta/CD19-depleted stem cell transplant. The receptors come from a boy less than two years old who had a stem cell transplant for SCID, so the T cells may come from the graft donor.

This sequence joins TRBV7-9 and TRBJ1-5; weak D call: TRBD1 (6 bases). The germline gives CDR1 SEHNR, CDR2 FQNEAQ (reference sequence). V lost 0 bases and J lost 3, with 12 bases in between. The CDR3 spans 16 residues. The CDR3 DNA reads TGTGCCAGCAGCTTAGCAGTGGGGGCAGACAATCAGCCCCAGCATTTT. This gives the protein CASSLAVGADNQPQHF.

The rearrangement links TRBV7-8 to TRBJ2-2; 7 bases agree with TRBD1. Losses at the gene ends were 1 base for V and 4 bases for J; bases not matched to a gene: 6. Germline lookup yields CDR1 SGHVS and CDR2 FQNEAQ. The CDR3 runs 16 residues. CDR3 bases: TGTGCCAGCAGCTTAGTCGTCAGGGGGTTCACCGGGGAGCTGTTTTTT. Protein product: CASSLVVRGFTGELFF.

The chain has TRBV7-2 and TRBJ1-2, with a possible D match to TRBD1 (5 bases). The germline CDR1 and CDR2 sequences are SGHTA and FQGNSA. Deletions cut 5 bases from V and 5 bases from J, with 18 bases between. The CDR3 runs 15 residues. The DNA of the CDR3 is TGTGCCAGCAGCGGACTCGGGGGGTTCCAGTATGGCTACACCTTC. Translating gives CASSGLGGFQYGYTF.

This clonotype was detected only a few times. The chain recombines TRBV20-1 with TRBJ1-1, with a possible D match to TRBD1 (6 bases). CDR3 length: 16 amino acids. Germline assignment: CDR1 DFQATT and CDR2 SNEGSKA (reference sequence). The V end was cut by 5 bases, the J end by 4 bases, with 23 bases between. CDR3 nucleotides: TGCAGTGCTGGGGGGCTGGGACTAGTATTGGGCACTGAAGCTTTCTTT. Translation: CSAGGLGLVLGTEAFF.

The chain's CDR3 is CASSPSTNNEQFF. CDR3 DNA: TGTGCCAGCAGTCCCTCAACCAACAATGAGCAGTTCTTC. The rearrangement joins TRBV12-3 or TRBV12-4 to TRBJ2-1; D is undetermined. Trimming left V 5 bases short and J 5 bases short, with 10 bases between. CDR3 length: 13 residues.

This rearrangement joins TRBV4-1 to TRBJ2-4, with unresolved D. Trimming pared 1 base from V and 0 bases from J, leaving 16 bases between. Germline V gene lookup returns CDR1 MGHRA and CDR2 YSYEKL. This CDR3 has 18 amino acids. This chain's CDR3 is CASSQGNGGRLAKNIQYF. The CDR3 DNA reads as TGCGCCAGCAGCCAAGGGAACGGTGGACGACTAGCCAAAAACATTCAGTACTTC.

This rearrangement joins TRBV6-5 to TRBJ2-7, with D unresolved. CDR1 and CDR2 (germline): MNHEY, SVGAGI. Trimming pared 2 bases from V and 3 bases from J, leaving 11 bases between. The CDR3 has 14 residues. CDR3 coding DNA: TGTGCCAGCAGTTACGACGGTTCTTTCTACGAGCAGTACTTC. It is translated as CASSYDGSFYEQYF.

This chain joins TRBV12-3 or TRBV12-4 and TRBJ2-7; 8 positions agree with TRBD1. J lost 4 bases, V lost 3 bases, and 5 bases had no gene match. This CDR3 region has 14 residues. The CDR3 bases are TGTGCCAGCAGTTTTTGGGACAGGCCGTACGAGCAGTACTTC. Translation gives CASSFWDRPYEQYF.

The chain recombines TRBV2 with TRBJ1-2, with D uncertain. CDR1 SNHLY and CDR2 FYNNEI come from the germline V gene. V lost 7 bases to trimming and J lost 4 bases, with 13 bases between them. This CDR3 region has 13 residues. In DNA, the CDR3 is TGTGCCAGCATAGAGGAGCCCCCCTATGGCTACACCTTC. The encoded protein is CASIEEPPYGYTF.

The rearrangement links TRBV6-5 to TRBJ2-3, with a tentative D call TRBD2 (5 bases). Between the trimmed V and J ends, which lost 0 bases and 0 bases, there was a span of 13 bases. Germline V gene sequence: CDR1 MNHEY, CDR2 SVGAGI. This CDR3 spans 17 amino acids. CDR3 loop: CASSYSRLAPSTDTQYF. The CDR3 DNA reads TGTGCCAGCAGTTACTCGAGGCTAGCCCCAAGCACAGATACGCAGTATTTT.

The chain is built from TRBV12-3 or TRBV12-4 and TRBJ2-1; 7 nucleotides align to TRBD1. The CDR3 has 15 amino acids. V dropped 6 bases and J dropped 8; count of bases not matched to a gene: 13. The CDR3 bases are TGTGCCAGCAGGCCACAGGGACAGCCCTCGGATGAGCAGTTCTTC. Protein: CASRPQGQPSDEQFF.

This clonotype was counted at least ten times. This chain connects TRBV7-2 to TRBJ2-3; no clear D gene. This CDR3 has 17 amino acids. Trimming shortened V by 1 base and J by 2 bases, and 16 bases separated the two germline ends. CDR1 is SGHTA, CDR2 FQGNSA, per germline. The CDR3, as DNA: TGTGCCAGCAGCTTAGTCCCCATGCCCAGCCCCACAGATACGCAGTATTTT. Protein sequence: CASSLVPMPSPTDTQYF.

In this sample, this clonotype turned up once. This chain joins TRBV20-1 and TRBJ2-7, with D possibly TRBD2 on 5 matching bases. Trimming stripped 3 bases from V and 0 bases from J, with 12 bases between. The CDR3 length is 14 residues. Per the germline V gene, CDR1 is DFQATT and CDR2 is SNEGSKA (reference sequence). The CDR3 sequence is CSASFGVSSYEQYF. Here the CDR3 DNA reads TGCAGTGCTAGCTTCGGGGTTAGCTCCTACGAGCAGTACTTC.

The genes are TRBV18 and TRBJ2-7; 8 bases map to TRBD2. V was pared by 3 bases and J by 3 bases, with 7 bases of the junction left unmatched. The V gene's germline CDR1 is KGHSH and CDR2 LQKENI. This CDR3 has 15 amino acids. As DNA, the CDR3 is TGTGCCAGCTCACCCCGGCGGGGGGCCGACTACGAGCAGTACTTC. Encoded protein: CASSPRRGADYEQYF. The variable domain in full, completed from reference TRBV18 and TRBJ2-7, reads NAGVMQNPRHLVRRRGQEARLRCSPMKGHSHVYWYRQLPEEGLKFMVYLQKENIIDESGMPKERFSAEFPKEGPSILRIQQVVRGDSAAYFCASSPRRGADYEQYFGPGTRLTVT.

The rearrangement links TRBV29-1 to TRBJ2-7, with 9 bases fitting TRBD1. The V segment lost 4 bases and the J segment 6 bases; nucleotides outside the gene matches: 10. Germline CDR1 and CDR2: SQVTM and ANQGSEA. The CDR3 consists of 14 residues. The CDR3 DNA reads TGCAGCGTTGGAAAGGCTTGGACAGGGGCCGAGCAGTACTTC. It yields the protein CSVGKAWTGAEQYF.

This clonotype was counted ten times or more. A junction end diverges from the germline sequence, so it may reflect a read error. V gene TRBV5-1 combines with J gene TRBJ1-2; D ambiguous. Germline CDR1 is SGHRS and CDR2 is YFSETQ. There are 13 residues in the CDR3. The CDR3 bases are TGTGCCAGCAGTTTAGAGGCAGTCTATGGCTACACCTTC. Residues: CASSLEAVYGYTF.

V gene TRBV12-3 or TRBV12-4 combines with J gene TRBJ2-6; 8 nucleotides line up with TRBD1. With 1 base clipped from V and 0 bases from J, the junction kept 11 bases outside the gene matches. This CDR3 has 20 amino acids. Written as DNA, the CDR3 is TGTGCCAGCAGTTTAGGGGCAGGGGGCTACCTCCGCTCTGGGGCCAACGTCCTGACTTTC. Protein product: CASSLGAGGYLRSGANVLTF.

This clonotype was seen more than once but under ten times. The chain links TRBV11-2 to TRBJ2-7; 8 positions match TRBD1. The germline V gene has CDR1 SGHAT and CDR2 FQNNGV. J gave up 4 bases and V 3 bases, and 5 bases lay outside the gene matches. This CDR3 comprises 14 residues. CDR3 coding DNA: TGTGCCAGCAGCTTCACCCAGGGGGCTTACGAGCAGTACTTC. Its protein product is CASSFTQGAYEQYF.

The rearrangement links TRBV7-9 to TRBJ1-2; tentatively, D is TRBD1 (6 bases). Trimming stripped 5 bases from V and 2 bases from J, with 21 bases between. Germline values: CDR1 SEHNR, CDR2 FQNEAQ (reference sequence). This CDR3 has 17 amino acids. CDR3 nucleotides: TGTGCCAGCAGCCCCTGGTTGGCGACAGGCCTAAACTATGGCTACACCTTC. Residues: CASSPWLATGLNYGYTF.

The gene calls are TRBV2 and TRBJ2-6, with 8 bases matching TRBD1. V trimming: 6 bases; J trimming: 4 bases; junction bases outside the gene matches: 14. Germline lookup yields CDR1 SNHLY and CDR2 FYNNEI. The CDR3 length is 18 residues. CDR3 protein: CASSAPGQGRAGANVLTF. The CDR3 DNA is TGTGCCAGCAGCGCTCCAGGACAGGGTCGGGCAGGGGCCAACGTCCTGACTTTC.

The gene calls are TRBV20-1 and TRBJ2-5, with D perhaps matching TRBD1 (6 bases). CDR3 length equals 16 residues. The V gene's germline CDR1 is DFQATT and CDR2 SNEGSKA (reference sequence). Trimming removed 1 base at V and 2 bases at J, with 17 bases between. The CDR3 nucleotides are TGCAGTGCTAGAGGTTGGGATCGGCAGGGGCAAGAGACCCAGTACTTC. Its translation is CSARGWDRQGQETQYF.